These 18 T cell receptor beta chains came from one sample sequenced in a study of blood T cell repertoires in COVID-19. TCRdb's table, derived via immunoSEQ multiplex PCR, lists solely in-frame clones and lacks some. Here the sample spans 30,000 to 45,000 clones, about nine tenths being singletons. The sample taken for sequencing was peripheral blood. Receptors were obtained from a human donor in a cohort sampled during active COVID-19.

This chain uses TRBV6-2 or TRBV6-3 with TRBJ1-2, with D possibly TRBD1 on 5 matching bases. V dropped 6 bases and J dropped 2 bases, with 10 bases sitting between them. This CDR3 is built from 13 residues. CDR1 is MNHEY and CDR2 is SVGEGT in the germline V gene. CDR3 bases: TGTGCCAGCAGCCAAAGGGGAAACTATGGCTACACCTTC. Amino acid sequence: CASSQRGNYGYTF.

The gene calls are TRBV19 and TRBJ1-2, with 10 positions matching TRBD1. The CDR3 spans 16 residues. CDR1 is LNHDA and CDR2 is SQIVND in the germline V gene (reference sequence). J lost 4 bases, V lost 2 bases, and 7 bases had no gene match. CDR3 residues: CASSIRTGQGFYGYTF. The CDR3 nucleotides are TGTGCCAGTAGTATACGGACGGGACAGGGGTTCTATGGCTACACCTTC.

The V and J genes are TRBV7-2 and TRBJ1-2; 7 bases are a match to TRBD1. The V segment lost 6 bases and the J segment 5 bases; nucleotides outside the gene matches: 9. The CDR3 totals 14 residues. Germline V gene sequence: CDR1 SGHTA, CDR2 FQGNSA. CDR3 nucleotides: TGTGCCAGCAGTGTAGACAGGGTCTTTTATGGCTACACCTTC. This translates into CASSVDRVFYGYTF.

The CDR3 reads CASSLSPYLGTSAQETQYF. CDR3 nucleotides: TGTGCCAGCAGTTTATCCCCCTACCTGGGGACTAGCGCACAAGAGACCCAGTACTTC. V usage is TRBV28 and J usage is TRBJ2-5, with TRBD2 matching 10 bases. V shed 1 base, J shed 2 bases, and the junction held 13 bases outside the gene matches. The CDR3 extends over 19 amino acids. Germline-derived CDR1 and CDR2 are MDHEN and SYDVKM.

As for this clone: A junction end diverges from the germline sequence, so it may reflect a read error. This chain links TRBV11-2 with TRBJ1-2; no definite D call. The CDR3 spans 14 residues. Germline lookup yields CDR1 SGHAT and CDR2 FQNNGV. CDR3 in amino acids: CASSLERRSYGYTF. CDR3 coding DNA: TGTGCCAGCAGCCTAGAGAGGCGCAGCTATGGCTACACCTTC.

The V call is TRBV9, the J call TRBJ1-1; D uncertain. The CDR3 extends over 16 amino acids. V shed 1 base and J shed 4 bases, with 17 bases lying between them. Looked up from germline, CDR1 is SGDLS and CDR2 is YYNGEE. The CDR3 DNA is TGTGCCAGCAGCGTACGTCCTGGTCTTGGGAGCACTGAAGCTTTCTTT. Translation gives CASSVRPGLGSTEAFF.

The V and J genes are TRBV4-1 and TRBJ1-2; tentatively, D is TRBD1 (5 bases). The CDR3 sequence is 15 residues long. The germline V gene has CDR1 MGHRA and CDR2 YSYEKL. V dropped 6 bases and J dropped 1 base, with 15 bases sitting between them. CDR3 sequence: CASRQNPQGNYGYTF. The CDR3 DNA sequence: TGCGCCAGCAGACAAAATCCCCAGGGTAACTATGGCTACACCTTC.

This chain connects TRBV6-5 to TRBJ2-7; 8 bases fit TRBD1. The CDR3 loop spans 16 amino acids. Germline V CDR1 and CDR2: MNHEY, SVGAGI. V shed 4 bases, J shed 0 bases, and the junction held 8 bases outside the gene matches. The CDR3 spells CASSSGQGKPSYEQYF. The CDR3 DNA is TGTGCCAGCAGTTCCGGACAGGGTAAACCCTCCTACGAGCAGTACTTC.

V and J are TRBV6-2 or TRBV6-3 and TRBJ2-1; D is ambiguous. Trimming shortened V by 4 bases and J by 8 bases, and 6 bases separated the two germline ends. The CDR3 has 11 residues. Germline-derived CDR1 and CDR2 are MNHEY and SVGEGT. CDR3 in amino acids: CASSLVDEQFF. CDR3 DNA sequence: TGTGCCAGCAGTTTAGTTGATGAGCAGTTCTTC.

The V and J genes are TRBV28 and TRBJ2-3; TRBD2 aligns across 7 bases. Per germline, CDR1 MDHEN and CDR2 SYDVKM. J lost 9 bases, V lost 2 bases, and 2 bases had no gene match. CDR3 size: 12 residues. The CDR3 sequence: CASSLGGSTQYF. CDR3 sequence (DNA): TGTGCCAGCAGTTTAGGCGGGAGCACGCAGTATTTT.

This chain joins TRBV28 and TRBJ2-6; D call uncertain. The CDR3 is made up of 17 amino acids. In germline, CDR1 is MDHEN, CDR2 SYDVKM. V was trimmed by 4 bases and J by 0 bases, leaving 13 bases between them. The CDR3 DNA follows: TGTGCCAGCAGTTCGCGGTCCACCAGCTCTGGGGCCAACGTCCTGACTTTC. Translated, it gives CASSSRSTSSGANVLTF.

The J gene is TRBJ2-1, the V gene TRBV12-3 or TRBV12-4; TRBD2 might be the D (6 bases). This CDR3 is 12 amino acids long. V gave up 3 bases and J gave up 8 bases, with 8 bases separating them. The CDR3 loop is CASSFSGDEQFF. As DNA, the CDR3 is TGTGCCAGCAGTTTTTCGGGGGATGAGCAGTTCTTC.

V and J are TRBV3-1 (or the pseudogene TRBV3-2) and TRBJ1-4; a possible D gene is TRBD1 (6 bases). The CDR3 contains 15 residues. V shed 2 bases and J shed 5 bases, with 12 bases lying between them. Germline V gene sequence: CDR1 LGHDT, CDR2 YNNKEL (reference sequence). CDR3 loop: CASSQSSGANEKLFF. The DNA of the CDR3 is TGTGCCAGCAGCCAAAGTTCAGGGGCCAATGAAAAACTGTTTTTT.

For this clone: One end of the junction fails to match germline, which may point to a read error. V gene TRBV7-7 combines with J gene TRBJ2-3, with TRBD2 matching 8 bases. The CDR3 length is 17 residues. Germline CDR1 reads SSHAT; CDR2 reads FNYEAQ (reference sequence). CDR3 loop: CASSFRPGLGGPDTQYF. CDR3 sequence (DNA): TGTGCTAGCAGCTTTCGTCCGGGACTAGGTGGACCAGATACGCAGTATTTT.

The V gene is TRBV7-9, the J gene TRBJ2-7, with TRBD1 identical over 10 bases. Germline CDR1 and CDR2: SEHNR and FQNEAQ (reference sequence). J gave up 1 base and V 2 bases, and 5 bases lay outside the gene matches. The CDR3 length is 16 residues. In DNA, the CDR3 is TGTGCCAGCAGCTTAAGGGCGGGACAGGGGTCCTACGAGCAGTACTTC. This codes for CASSLRAGQGSYEQYF.

The rearrangement links TRBV4-2 to TRBJ2-5, with 8 bases fitting TRBD2. The length of the CDR3 is 16 residues. Trimming took 2 bases from V and 3 from J; bases not matched to a gene: 8. Germline V gene lookup returns CDR1 LGHNA and CDR2 YNFKEQ. CDR3 sequence: CASSQFTAGGKETQYF. In nucleotides, the CDR3 is TGTGCCAGCAGCCAATTTACGGCGGGGGGAAAAGAGACCCAGTACTTC.

V gene TRBV7-9 combines with J gene TRBJ1-5, with D uncertain. This CDR3 has 13 amino acids. Deletions cut 0 bases from V and 6 bases from J, with 6 bases between. Germline V gives CDR1 SEHNR, CDR2 FQNEAQ (reference sequence). The CDR3 nucleotides read TGTGCCAGCAGCTTAGCTCTATCTCAGCCCCAGCATTTT. Translating gives CASSLALSQPQHF. Complete variable domain (other parts from reference TRBV7-9 and TRBJ1-5): DTGVSQNPRHKITKRGQNVTFRCDPISEHNRLYWYRQTLGQGPEFLTYFQNEAQLEKSRLLSDRFSAERPKGSFSTLEIQRTEQGDSAMYLCASSLALSQPQHFGDGTRLSIL.

This chain connects TRBV6-2 or TRBV6-3 to TRBJ2-5, with 7 bases fitting TRBD1. The trim removed 6 bases at V and 6 bases at J, leaving 4 bases unmatched. The CDR3 sequence is 12 residues long. The germline V gene encodes CDR1 MNHEY and CDR2 SVGEGT. The DNA for the CDR3 is TGTGCCAGCAGCCGGGACAGACAGACCCAGTACTTC. Its protein is CASSRDRQTQYF.